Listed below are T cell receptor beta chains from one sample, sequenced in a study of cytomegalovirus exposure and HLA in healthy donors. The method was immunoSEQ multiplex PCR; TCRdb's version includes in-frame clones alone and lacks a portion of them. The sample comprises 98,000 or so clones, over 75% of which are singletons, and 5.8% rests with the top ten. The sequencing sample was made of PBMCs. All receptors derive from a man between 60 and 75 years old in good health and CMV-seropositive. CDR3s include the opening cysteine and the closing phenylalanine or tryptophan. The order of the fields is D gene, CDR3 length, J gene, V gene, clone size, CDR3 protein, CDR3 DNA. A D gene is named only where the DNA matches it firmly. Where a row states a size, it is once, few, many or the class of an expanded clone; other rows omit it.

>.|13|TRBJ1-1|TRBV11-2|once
CASSLQVNTEAFF
TGTGCCAGCAGCTTACAGGTGAACACTGAAGCTTTCTTT
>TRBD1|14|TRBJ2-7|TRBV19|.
CASSISDRAYEQYF
TGTGCCAGTAGTATATCGGACAGGGCCTACGAGCAGTACTTC
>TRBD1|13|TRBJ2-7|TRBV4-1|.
CASSQGQIYEQYF
TGCGCCAGCAGCCAGGGACAGATCTACGAGCAGTACTTC
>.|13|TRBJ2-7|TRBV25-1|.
CASGRGVSYEQYF
TGTGCCAGCGGGCGGGGAGTTTCCTACGAGCAGTACTTC
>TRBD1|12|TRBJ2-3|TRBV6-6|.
CASNDRADTQYF
TGTGCCAGCAACGACAGGGCAGATACGCAGTATTTT
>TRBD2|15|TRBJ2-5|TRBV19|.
CASSIRTSGAETQYF
TGTGCCAGTAGTATCCGGACTAGCGGGGCTGAGACCCAGTACTTC
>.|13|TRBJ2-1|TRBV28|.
CASSRRVGNEQFF
TGTGCCAGCAGTCGGAGGGTCGGCAATGAGCAGTTCTTC
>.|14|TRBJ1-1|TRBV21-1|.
CASSKVTGNTEAFF
TGTGCCAGCAGCAAAGTTACGGGGAACACTGAAGCTTTCTTT
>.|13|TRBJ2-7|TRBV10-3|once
CAISGGSLLEQYF
TGTGCCATCAGTGGAGGCTCCCTTCTCGAGCAGTACTTC
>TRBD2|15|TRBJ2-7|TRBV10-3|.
CAISDFSGGAHEQYF
TGTGCCATCAGTGACTTTAGCGGGGGGGCCCACGAGCAGTACTTC
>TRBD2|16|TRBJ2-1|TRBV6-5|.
CASSSVAGGSYNEQFF
TGTGCCAGCAGTTCAGTAGCGGGGGGCTCCTACAATGAGCAGTTCTTC
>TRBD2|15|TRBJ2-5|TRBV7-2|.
CASSSPAGNQETQYF
TGTGCCAGCAGCTCCCCAGCGGGGAACCAAGAGACCCAGTACTTC
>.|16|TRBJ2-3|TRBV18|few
CASSPMAQGTTDTQYF
TGTGCCAGCTCACCAATGGCTCAGGGCACCACAGATACGCAGTATTTT
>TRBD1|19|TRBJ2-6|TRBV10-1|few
CASSDPTGTGTTGANVLTF
TGCGCCAGCAGTGATCCCACCGGGACAGGGACGACTGGGGCCAACGTCCTGACTTTC
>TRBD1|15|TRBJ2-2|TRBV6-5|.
CASSGQGAGAGELFF
TGTGCCAGCAGTGGACAGGGGGCGGGGGCCGGGGAGCTGTTTTTT
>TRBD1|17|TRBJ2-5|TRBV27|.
CASSPKGDSPRRETQYF
TGTGCCAGCAGCCCTAAGGGGGACAGTCCGAGGAGGGAGACCCAGTACTTC
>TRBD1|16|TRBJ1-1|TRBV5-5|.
CASSLPRGPSYTEAFF
TGTGCCAGCAGCTTACCCAGGGGGCCAAGTTACACTGAAGCTTTCTTT
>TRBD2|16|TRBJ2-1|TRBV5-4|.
CASSPGGGRLGNERFF
TGTGCCAGCAGCCCGGGAGGAGGGAGGTTGGGAAATGAGCGGTTCTTC
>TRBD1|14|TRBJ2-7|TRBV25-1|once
CASSPGTGSYEQYF
TGTGCCAGCTCCCCCGGGACAGGGTCCTACGAGCAGTACTTC
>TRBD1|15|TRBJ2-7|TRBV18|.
CASSLAGQGVYEQYF
TGTGCCAGCTCGCTAGCTGGACAGGGGGTTTACGAGCAGTACTTC
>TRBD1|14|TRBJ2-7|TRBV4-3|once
CASSHGQGWGEQYF
TGCGCCAGCAGCCACGGACAGGGATGGGGCGAGCAGTACTTC
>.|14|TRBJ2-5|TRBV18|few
CASSSGDSGETQYF
TGTGCCAGCTCCTCCGGGGATTCGGGAGAGACCCAGTACTTC
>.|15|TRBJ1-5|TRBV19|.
CASSIRSGLLAAQHF
TGTGCCAGTAGTATCCGTTCGGGACTGCTCGCGGCCCAGCATTTT
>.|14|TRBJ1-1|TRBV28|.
CASSQQWKYTEAFF
TGTGCCAGCAGTCAACAGTGGAAGTACACTGAAGCTTTCTTT
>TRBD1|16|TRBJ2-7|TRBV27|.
CASSFSGQGSSYEQYF
TGTGCCAGCAGTTTCTCGGGACAGGGAAGCTCCTACGAGCAGTACTTC
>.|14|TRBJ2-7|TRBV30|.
CAWRETGSSYEQYF
TGTGCCTGGAGAGAGACAGGAAGCTCCTACGAGCAGTACTTC
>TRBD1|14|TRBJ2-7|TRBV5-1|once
CASNPTGSSYEQYF
TGCGCCAGCAACCCGACAGGGTCCTCCTACGAGCAGTACTTC
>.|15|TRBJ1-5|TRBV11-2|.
CASSLDWGDNQPQHF
TGTGCCAGCAGCTTAGACTGGGGGGATAATCAGCCCCAGCATTTT
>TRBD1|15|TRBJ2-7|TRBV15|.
CATSRETGPAYEQYF
TGTGCCACCAGCAGAGAGACAGGGCCAGCCTACGAGCAGTACTTC
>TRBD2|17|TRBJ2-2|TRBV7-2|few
CASSLRAGGFNTGELFF
TGTGCCAGCAGCTTACGGGCGGGGGGCTTTAACACCGGGGAGCTGTTTTTT
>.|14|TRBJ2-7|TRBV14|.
CASSQVHISYEQYF
TGTGCCAGCAGCCAAGTTCACATCTCCTACGAGCAGTACTTC
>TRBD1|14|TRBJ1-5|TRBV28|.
CASSGTGKLQPQHF
TGTGCCAGCAGCGGGACAGGGAAGTTGCAGCCCCAGCATTTT
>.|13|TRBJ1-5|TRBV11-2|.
CASSLDQAGPQHF
TGTGCCAGCAGCTTAGATCAGGCAGGACCCCAGCATTTT
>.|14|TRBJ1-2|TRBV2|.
CASSDVGPYYGYTF
TGTGCCAGCAGTGATGTGGGGCCCTACTATGGCTACACCTTC
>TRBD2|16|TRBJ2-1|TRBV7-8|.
CASSLLPGGPNHEQFF
TGTGCCAGCAGCTTATTGCCGGGGGGGCCTAACCATGAGCAGTTCTTC
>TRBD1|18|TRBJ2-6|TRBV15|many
CATSTLQGASSGANVLTF
TGTGCCACCAGCACCCTTCAGGGGGCCAGCTCTGGGGCCAACGTCCTGACTTTC
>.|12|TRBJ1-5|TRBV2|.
CASSESPQPQHF
TGTGCCAGCAGTGAAAGCCCTCAGCCCCAGCATTTT
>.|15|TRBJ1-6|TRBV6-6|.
CASSHRGTPNSPLHF
TGTGCCAGCAGCCACCGGGGGACGCCAAATTCACCCCTCCACTTT
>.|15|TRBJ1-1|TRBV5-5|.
CASSLGWVTDTEAFF
TGTGCCAGCAGCTTGGGTTGGGTGACAGACACTGAAGCTTTCTTT
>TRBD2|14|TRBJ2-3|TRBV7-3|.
CASSLMLAGGPQYF
TGTGCCAGCAGCTTAATGCTAGCGGGGGGGCCGCAGTATTTT
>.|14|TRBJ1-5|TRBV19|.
CASSTQGGNQPQHF
TGTGCCAGTAGTACACAGGGAGGGAATCAGCCCCAGCATTTT
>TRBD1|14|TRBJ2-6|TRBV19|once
CASRQGAGANVLTF
TGTGCCAGTAGACAGGGGGCTGGGGCCAACGTCCTGACTTTC
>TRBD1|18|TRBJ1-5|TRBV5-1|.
CASSFGSGGDRGYQPQHF
TGCGCCAGCAGCTTTGGGTCGGGGGGGGACAGGGGCTACCAGCCCCAGCATTTT
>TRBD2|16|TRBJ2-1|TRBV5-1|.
CASSLGLAGSYNEQFF
TGCGCCAGCAGCTTGGGACTAGCGGGTTCCTACAATGAGCAGTTCTTC
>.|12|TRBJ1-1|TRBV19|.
CASIQGKTEAFF
TGTGCCAGTATTCAGGGGAAGACTGAAGCTTTCTTT
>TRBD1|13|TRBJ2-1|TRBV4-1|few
CASSPGQYNEQFF
TGCGCCAGCAGCCCGGGACAGTACAATGAGCAGTTCTTC
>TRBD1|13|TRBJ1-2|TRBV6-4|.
CASSDRTGGGYTF
TGTGCCAGCAGTGACCGGACAGGGGGTGGCTACACCTTC
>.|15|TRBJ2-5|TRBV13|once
CASSPSREKQETQYF
TGTGCCAGCAGCCCATCACGGGAGAAACAAGAGACCCAGTACTTC